This passage covers 26 T cell receptor beta chains from one sample sequenced in a study of blood T cell repertoires in COVID-19. Measured with immunoSEQ multiplex PCR; TCRdb has only the in-frame clones, and not every one. Of just over 350,000 clones listed, roughly 87% are singletons. Sequences were obtained from PBMCs or T cells enriched from blood (not recorded which). Receptor source: a woman in her twenties or thirties who had recovered from COVID-19.

The chain carries TRBV7-3 and TRBJ1-5; the D is unclear. This CDR3 spans 13 amino acids. From germline, CDR1 is SGHTA and CDR2 FQGTGA. Trimming stripped 2 bases from V and 4 bases from J, with 6 bases between. CDR3 loop: CASSLAENQPQHF. CDR3 DNA: TGTGCCAGCAGCTTAGCGGAGAATCAGCCCCAGCATTTT.

The J gene is TRBJ1-6, the V gene TRBV15, with 7 bases that match TRBD1. Trimming took 4 bases from V and 3 from J; bases not matched to a gene: 3. The CDR3 has 15 residues. Per germline, CDR1 LNHNV and CDR2 YYDKDF (reference sequence). The CDR3 region is CATSTGTVYNSPLHF. The CDR3 DNA sequence: TGTGCCACCAGCACCGGGACAGTCTATAATTCACCCCTCCACTTT.

The gene calls are TRBV6-5 and TRBJ2-5; 7 bases are shared with TRBD1. The J segment lost 5 bases and the V segment lost 5 bases, leaving 8 bases of the junction unmatched. Germline CDR1 and CDR2: MNHEY and SVGAGI. CDR3 length: 14 amino acids. CDR3 region: CASSTTGVGETQYF. CDR3 in DNA: TGTGCCAGCAGTACCACAGGGGTGGGGGAGACCCAGTACTTC.

The chain employs TRBV7-2 and TRBJ1-3; no firm D call. Trimming cost V 1 base and J 0 bases, with 10 bases left between them. Germline V gene data show CDR1 as SGHTA and CDR2 as FQGNSA. The CDR3 covers 16 residues. The CDR3: CASSLVAVSSGNTIYF. The CDR3, as DNA: TGTGCCAGCAGCTTAGTGGCAGTCTCCTCTGGAAACACCATATATTTT.

The rearrangement uses TRBV7-8 and TRBJ1-2, with 7 bases identical to TRBD1. There are 14 residues in the CDR3. Germline V gene lookup returns CDR1 SGHVS and CDR2 FQNEAQ. J gave up 4 bases and V 4 bases, and 6 bases lay outside the gene matches. CDR3 protein: CASSSVGQSYGYTF. For the CDR3, the DNA is TGTGCCAGCAGCTCTGTGGGACAGAGCTATGGCTACACCTTC.

The gene calls are TRBV4-2 and TRBJ1-3; D is unresolved. Germline CDR1 is LGHNA and CDR2 is YNFKEQ. V lost 0 bases to trimming and J lost 3 bases, with 9 bases between them. The CDR3 loop spans 15 amino acids. For the CDR3, the DNA is TGTGCCAGCAGCCAAGATGGAGGGAGTGGAAACACCATATATTTT. Translating it yields CASSQDGGSGNTIYF.

This chain's CDR3 is CASSPGGIGYTF. The CDR3 coding sequence is TGTGCCAGCAGCCCCGGGGGGATTGGCTACACCTTC. The chain carries TRBV13 and TRBJ1-2; tentative D call: TRBD1 (5 bases). The CDR3 is 12 residues long. CDR1 is PRHDT and CDR2 is FYEKMQ in the germline V gene (reference sequence). V gave up 5 bases and J gave up 7 bases, with 11 bases separating them.

The chain joins TRBV4-1 to TRBJ2-7, with D possibly TRBD2 on 6 matching bases. CDR1 and CDR2 (germline): MGHRA, YSYEKL. V was trimmed by 0 bases and J by 6 bases, leaving 15 bases between them. The CDR3 sequence is 15 residues long. CDR3 protein: CASSQEALATTEQYF. DNA of the CDR3: TGCGCCAGCAGCCAAGAAGCACTAGCTACGACCGAGCAGTACTTC.

V and J are TRBV28 and TRBJ1-3, with no clear D. CDR1 and CDR2 (germline): MDHEN, SYDVKM. The ends were cut back, 5 bases at V and 2 bases at J, with 7 bases in the middle. CDR3 length: 13 residues. CDR3 bases: TGTGCCAGCAGTCCCCCTGCTGGAAACACCATATATTTT. Translation gives CASSPPAGNTIYF.

The chain recombines TRBV14 with TRBJ2-5; 13 bases agree with TRBD2. The CDR3 loop spans 17 amino acids. Germline V gene lookup returns CDR1 SGHDN and CDR2 FVKESK. V lost 3 bases to trimming and J lost 4 bases; unmatched junction nucleotides: 8. The CDR3 DNA reads as TGTGCCAGCAGCCACTCATGGGGACTAGCGGGGTCAGAGACCCAGTACTTC. Residues: CASSHSWGLAGSETQYF.

The chain carries TRBV6-4 and TRBJ2-1; possibly TRBD2 for D (7 bases). V dropped 2 bases and J dropped 3 bases, with 14 bases sitting between them. Germline V gene lookup returns CDR1 MRHNA and CDR2 SNTAGT. The CDR3 length is 16 residues. CDR3 amino acids: CASSDRAGADYNEQFF. The DNA for the CDR3 is TGTGCCAGCAGTGACAGGGCGGGGGCAGACTACAATGAGCAGTTCTTC.

A few counts support this clone. The rearrangement uses TRBV7-2 and TRBJ2-3; possible D gene TRBD2, 5 bases. V was cut by 5 bases and J by 9 bases, with 18 bases left in between. Germline V gene lookup returns CDR1 SGHTA and CDR2 FQGNSA. The CDR3 covers 14 residues. CDR3 sequence (DNA): TGTGCCAGCAGCCTGGGTGGACTGCCAGCAACGCAGTATTTT. Translation: CASSLGGLPATQYF. Drawing the rest from reference TRBV7-2 and TRBJ2-3, the complete variable domain is GAGVSQSPSNKVTEKGKDVELRCDPISGHTALYWYRQSLGQGLEFLIYFQGNSAPDKSGLPSDRFSAERTGGSVSTLTIQRTQQEDSAVYLCASSLGGLPATQYFGPGTRLTVL.

The CDR3 DNA follows: TGCAGTGCTTCCTTAGGACTCCTCCACTTT. The encoded protein is CSASLGLLHF. The chain couples TRBV20-1 to TRBJ1-6; D is uncertain. V lost 5 bases and J lost 15, with 11 bases in between. This CDR3 has 10 residues. In germline, CDR1 is DFQATT, CDR2 SNEGSKA (reference sequence).

In this sample, this clone turned up a few times. The chain joins TRBV28 to TRBJ1-1; D call uncertain. Trimming took 9 bases from V and 7 from J, leaving 12 bases between them. The CDR3 is 11 residues long. CDR1 is MDHEN and CDR2 is SYDVKM in the germline V gene. The CDR3 is CASLLRFEAFF. CDR3 sequence (DNA): TGTGCCAGTCTCCTACGGTTTGAAGCTTTCTTT. Together with reference TRBV28 and TRBJ1-1, the CDR3 gives the full variable domain: DVKVTQSSRYLVKRTGEKVFLECVQDMDHENMFWYRQDPGLGLRLIYFSYDVKMKEKGDIPEGYSVSREKKERFSLILESASTNQTSMYLCASLLRFEAFFGQGTRLTVV.

CDR3 protein: CASSLVAGGFEQYF. DNA of the CDR3: TGTGCCAGCAGCTTAGTGGCGGGAGGTTTCGAGCAGTACTTC. The chain recombines TRBV7-2 with TRBJ2-7; 8 bases match TRBD2. Germline CDR1 is SGHTA and CDR2 is FQGNSA. The trim removed 1 base at V and 6 bases at J, leaving 5 bases unmatched. The CDR3 spans 14 residues.

This chain links TRBV28 with TRBJ1-5, with D perhaps TRBD1 (6 bases). CDR1 is MDHEN and CDR2 is SYDVKM in the germline V gene. Between the trimmed V and J ends, which lost 6 bases and 2 bases, there was a span of 14 bases. There are 15 residues in the CDR3. The CDR3 DNA sequence: TGTGCCAGCAGCCACCGGGACAAGGGCAATCAGCCCCAGCATTTT. This gives the protein CASSHRDKGNQPQHF.

The chain employs TRBV7-8 and TRBJ2-7; tentatively, D is TRBD2 (7 bases). CDR1 and CDR2 from the germline V gene are SGHVS and FQNEAQ. Trimming left V 5 bases short and J 1 base short, with 15 bases between. The CDR3 extends over 15 amino acids. CDR3 loop: CASSKGGGRSYEQYF. The CDR3 DNA sequence: TGTGCCAGCAGCAAAGGGGGGGGTCGGTCCTACGAGCAGTACTTC.

The chain is built from TRBV6-2 or TRBV6-3 and TRBJ2-7; 9 bases align to TRBD2. CDR3 length equals 15 residues. Germline lookup yields CDR1 MNHEY and CDR2 SVGEGT. V dropped 2 bases and J dropped 7; count of bases not matched to a gene: 9. The CDR3 here is CASSYGLAGVGEQYF. In DNA, the CDR3 is TGTGCCAGCAGTTACGGGTTAGCGGGAGTAGGTGAGCAGTACTTC.

This chain connects TRBV5-1 to TRBJ2-7; 14 nucleotides line up with TRBD2. This CDR3 has 17 amino acids. CDR1 is SGHRS, CDR2 YFSETQ, per germline. Germline trimming cut 2 bases from V and 0 bases from J; bases unmatched to any gene: 4. DNA of the CDR3: TGCGCCAGCAGCTTCGGGACTAGCGGGAGTTACTCCTACGAGCAGTACTTC. Translated, it gives CASSFGTSGSYSYEQYF.

This clone was picked up a small number of times. The gene calls are TRBV18 and TRBJ1-3; TRBD1 aligns across 9 bases. CDR3 length: 16 residues. CDR1 and CDR2 from the germline V gene are KGHSH and LQKENI. V gave up 0 bases and J gave up 3 bases; unmatched junction bases: 3. CDR3 sequence: CASSPPGTGFGNTIYF. CDR3 DNA sequence: TGTGCCAGCTCACCACCAGGGACAGGGTTTGGAAACACCATATATTTT.

The rearrangement joins TRBV5-1 to TRBJ2-4; D remains ambiguous. The germline V and J ends were trimmed by 4 bases and 1 base, with 6 bases remaining between them. The CDR3 covers 13 residues. Germline-derived CDR1 and CDR2 are SGHRS and YFSETQ. The CDR3 sequence: CASSLFAKNIQYF. The CDR3 DNA is TGCGCCAGCAGCCTATTCGCCAAAAACATTCAGTACTTC.

The chain recombines TRBV5-1 with TRBJ2-1; 10 nucleotides match TRBD1. V dropped 4 bases and J dropped 0; count of bases not matched to a gene: 10. The germline V gene encodes CDR1 SGHRS and CDR2 YFSETQ. This CDR3 spans 18 amino acids. This chain's CDR3 is CASSLDRDRGLSYNEQFF. As DNA, the CDR3 is TGCGCCAGCAGCCTAGACCGGGACAGGGGACTCTCCTACAATGAGCAGTTCTTC.

This clone was counted a few times. The J gene is TRBJ2-1, the V gene TRBV18; 10 nucleotides agree with TRBD2. This CDR3 region has 15 residues. Germline CDR1 is KGHSH and CDR2 is LQKENI. The V gene end was trimmed by 3 bases and the J gene end by 9 bases; junction bases not matched to a gene: 8. The CDR3 nucleotides are TGTGCCAGCTCACCTGGGACTAGCGAAAAAGGTGAGCAGTTCTTC. Translation: CASSPGTSEKGEQFF.

This sequence joins TRBV9 and TRBJ1-3, with D maybe TRBD1 (6 bases). The CDR3 has 15 amino acids. The germline V gene encodes CDR1 SGDLS and CDR2 YYNGEE. V was shortened by 3 bases and J by 2 bases, with 12 bases between the two germline ends. CDR3 in DNA: TGTGCCAGCAGCGAACAGGGTTCCCCTGGAAACACCATATATTTT. Its protein product is CASSEQGSPGNTIYF.

A remark on this clone: This CDR3 is also generated by other DNA sequences in the sample. The V gene is TRBV10-3, the J gene TRBJ2-3; 7 bases match TRBD2. After removal of 2 bases from V and 3 bases from J, the junction contained 2 bases not matched to a gene. The CDR3 extends over 14 amino acids. Germline V lookup: CDR1 ENHRY, CDR2 SYGVKD. CDR3 DNA: TGTGCCATCAGTGAGGGGGGGGGAACAGATACGCAGTATTTT. Translation gives CAISEGGGTDTQYF.

This chain links TRBV29-1 with TRBJ2-3; D may be TRBD2 (6 bases). The CDR3 length is 14 residues. V shed 7 bases and J shed 6 bases, with 20 bases lying between them. Germline CDR1 is SQVTM and CDR2 is ANQGSEA. In DNA, the CDR3 is TGCAGCGCCGGAGCGGGTCGAAGTGGGGATACGCAGTATTTT. Translation: CSAGAGRSGDTQYF.